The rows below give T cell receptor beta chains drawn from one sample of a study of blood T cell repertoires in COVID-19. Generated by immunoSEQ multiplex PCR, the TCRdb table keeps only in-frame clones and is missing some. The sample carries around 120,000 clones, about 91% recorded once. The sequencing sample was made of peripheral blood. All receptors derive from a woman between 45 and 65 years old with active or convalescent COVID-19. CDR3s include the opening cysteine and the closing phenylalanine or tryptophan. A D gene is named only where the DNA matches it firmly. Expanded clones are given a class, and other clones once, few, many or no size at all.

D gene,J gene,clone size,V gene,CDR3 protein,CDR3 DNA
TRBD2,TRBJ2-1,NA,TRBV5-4,CASSLRLAGLISYNEQFF,TGTGCCAGCAGCTTAAGACTAGCGGGATTGATCTCCTACAATGAGCAGTTCTTC
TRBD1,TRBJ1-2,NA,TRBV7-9,CASSYHQDRGYTF,TGTGCCAGCAGCTACCACCAGGACAGGGGCTACACCTTC
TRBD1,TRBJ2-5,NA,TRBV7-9,CASRPSTGAETQYF,TGTGCCAGCCGGCCATCCACAGGGGCGGAGACCCAGTACTTC
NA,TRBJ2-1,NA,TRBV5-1,CASISAPGGNEQFF,TGCGCCAGCATCTCAGCGCCCGGGGGCAATGAGCAGTTCTTC
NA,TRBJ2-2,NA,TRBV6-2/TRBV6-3,CASSQSRGENTGELFF,TGTGCCAGCAGTCAATCTCGCGGGGAAAACACCGGGGAGCTGTTTTTT
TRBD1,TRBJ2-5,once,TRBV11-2,CASSLGTGQQETQYF,TGTGCCAGCAGCTTAGGGACAGGACAGCAAGAGACCCAGTACTTC
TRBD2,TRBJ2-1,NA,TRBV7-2,CASSLEGTSGTKQFF,TGTGCCAGCAGCTTAGAAGGGACTAGCGGGACAAAGCAGTTCTTC
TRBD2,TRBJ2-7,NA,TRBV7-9,CASTTTSGNTYEQYF,TGTGCCAGCACCACGACTAGCGGGAATACCTACGAGCAGTACTTC
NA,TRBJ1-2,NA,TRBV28,CASSNRRYGYTF,TGTGCCAGCAGCAACAGGAGATATGGCTACACCTTC
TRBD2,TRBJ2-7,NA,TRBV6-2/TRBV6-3,CASSLRTSAAYEQYF,TGTGCCAGCAGCCTGAGGACTAGCGCCGCCTACGAGCAGTACTTC
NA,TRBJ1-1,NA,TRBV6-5,CASSYSWSGRNTEAFF,TGTGCCAGCAGTTACTCGTGGTCGGGAAGGAACACTGAAGCTTTCTTT
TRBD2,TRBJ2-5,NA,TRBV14,CASSPLSSGLGETQYF,TGTGCCAGCAGCCCCCTGAGTAGCGGGTTGGGAGAGACCCAGTACTTC
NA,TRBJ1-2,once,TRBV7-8,CASSLGVRSGYGYTF,TGTGCCAGCAGCTTAGGGGTCCGATCGGGCTATGGCTACACCTTC
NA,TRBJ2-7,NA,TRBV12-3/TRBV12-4,CASSLEGIYEQYF,TGTGCCAGCAGTTTGGAGGGAATCTACGAGCAGTACTTC
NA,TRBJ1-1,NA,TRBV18,CASSPLWAGDTEAFF,TGTGCCAGCTCACCCCTGTGGGCGGGGGACACTGAAGCTTTCTTT
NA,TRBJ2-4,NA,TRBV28,CASSLGGGINIQYF,TGTGCCAGCAGTTTGGGGGGAGGTATAAACATTCAGTACTTC
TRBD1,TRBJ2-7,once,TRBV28,CASSLPLGQVYSYEQYF,TGTGCCAGCAGTTTACCCCTCGGACAGGTTTATTCCTACGAGCAGTACTTC
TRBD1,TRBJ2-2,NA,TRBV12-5,CASGWLAGGNTGELFF,TGTGCTAGTGGATGGTTGGCAGGGGGGAACACCGGGGAGCTGTTTTTT
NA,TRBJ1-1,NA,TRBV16,CASSQSLGQGNTEAFF,TGTGCCAGCAGCCAATCCCTTGGGCAGGGGAACACTGAAGCTTTCTTT
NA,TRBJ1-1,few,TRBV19,CASSIGQTEAFF,TGTGCCAGTAGTATAGGACAGACTGAAGCTTTCTTT
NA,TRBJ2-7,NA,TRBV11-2,CASSPGVGYEQYF,TGTGCCAGCAGCCCGGGGGTGGGGTACGAGCAGTACTTC
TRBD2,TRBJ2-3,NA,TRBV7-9,CASSWGLAGEDTQYF,TGTGCCAGCAGCTGGGGACTAGCGGGAGAAGATACGCAGTATTTT
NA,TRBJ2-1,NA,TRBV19,CASSLWIQRGNEQFF,TGTGCCAGTAGTCTCTGGATACAAAGAGGCAATGAGCAGTTCTTC
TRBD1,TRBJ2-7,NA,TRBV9,CASSVAGQGGAHEQYF,TGTGCCAGCAGCGTAGCGGGACAGGGCGGAGCACACGAGCAGTACTTC
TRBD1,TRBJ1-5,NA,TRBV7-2,CASSFGQVSQPQHF,TGTGCCAGCAGCTTCGGACAGGTCAGTCAGCCCCAGCATTTT
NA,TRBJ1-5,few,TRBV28,CASSLQGPLNSNQPQHF,TGTGCCAGCAGCCTACAGGGCCCGTTGAATAGCAATCAGCCCCAGCATTTT
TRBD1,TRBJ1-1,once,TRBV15,CATSRGTGGGETEAFF,TGTGCCACCAGCAGAGGGACAGGGGGCGGCGAAACCGAAGCTTTCTTT
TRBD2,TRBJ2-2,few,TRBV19,CASKWAGANTGELFF,TGTGCCAGTAAATGGGCGGGGGCGAACACCGGGGAGCTGTTTTTT
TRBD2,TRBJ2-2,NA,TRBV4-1,CASSQGGRAGELFF,TGCGCCAGCAGCCAAGGGGGGAGGGCCGGGGAGCTGTTTTTT
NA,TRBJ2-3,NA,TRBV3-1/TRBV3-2,CASSQDPSMQYF,TGTGCCAGCAGCCAAGACCCTAGTATGCAGTATTTT
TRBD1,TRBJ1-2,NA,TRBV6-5,CASSYSYRGGYGYTF,TGTGCCAGCAGTTACTCCTACAGGGGCGGCTATGGCTACACCTTC
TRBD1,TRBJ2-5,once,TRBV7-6,CASSATGGVDQETQYF,TGTGCCAGCAGCGCAACAGGGGGCGTTGACCAAGAGACCCAGTACTTC
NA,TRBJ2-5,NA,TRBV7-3,CASSPQELYQETQYF,TGTGCCAGCAGCCCACAGGAATTGTACCAAGAGACCCAGTACTTC
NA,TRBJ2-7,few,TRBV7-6,CASSSLWGDGAYEQYF,TGTGCCAGCAGCTCCCTTTGGGGGGATGGAGCCTACGAGCAGTACTTC
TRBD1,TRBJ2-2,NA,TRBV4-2,CASRLQGLTGELFF,TGTGCCAGCAGGTTACAGGGGCTTACCGGGGAGCTGTTTTTT
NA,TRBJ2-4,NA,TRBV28,CASSGGGAAKNIQYF,TGTGCCAGCAGTGGAGGGGGCGCAGCTAAAAACATTCAGTACTTC
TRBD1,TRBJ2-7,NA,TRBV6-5,CASIGETGTHEQYF,TGTGCCAGCATTGGCGAGACAGGGACCCACGAGCAGTACTTC
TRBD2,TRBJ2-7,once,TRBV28,CASTPEGAGGPDYEQYF,TGTGCCAGCACCCCCGAGGGAGCGGGAGGGCCGGACTACGAGCAGTACTTC
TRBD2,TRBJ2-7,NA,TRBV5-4,CASSPSPPSGSSYEQYF,TGTGCCAGCAGCCCAAGTCCCCCTAGCGGGAGCTCCTACGAGCAGTACTTC
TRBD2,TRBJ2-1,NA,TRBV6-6,CASIKIGGASYNEQFF,TGTGCCAGCATCAAAATCGGGGGGGCCTCCTACAATGAGCAGTTCTTC
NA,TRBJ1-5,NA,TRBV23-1,CASSQSGSRGNSNQPQHF,TGCGCCAGCAGTCAATCGGGGTCTAGGGGGAATAGCAATCAGCCCCAGCATTTT
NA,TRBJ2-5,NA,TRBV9,CASTPLPGPQETQYF,TGTGCCAGCACCCCTCTCCCGGGTCCACAAGAGACCCAGTACTTC
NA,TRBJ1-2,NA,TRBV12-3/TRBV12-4,CASTEGGNGYTF,TGTGCCAGCACCGAGGGAGGAAATGGCTACACCTTC
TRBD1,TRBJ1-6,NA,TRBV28,CASSGTAVYSPLHF,TGTGCCAGCAGTGGGACAGCAGTTTATTCACCCCTCCACTTT
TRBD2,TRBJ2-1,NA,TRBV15,CATSSPLAEVYNEQFF,TGTGCCACCAGCAGCCCGCTAGCGGAAGTCTACAATGAGCAGTTCTTC
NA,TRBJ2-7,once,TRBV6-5,CASSYVEKTYEQYF,TGTGCCAGCAGTTACGTGGAGAAGACCTACGAGCAGTACTTC
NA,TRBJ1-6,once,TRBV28,CASSFPRGGAGSPLHF,TGTGCCAGCAGTTTTCCCCGAGGGGGGGCGGGTTCACCCCTCCACTTT
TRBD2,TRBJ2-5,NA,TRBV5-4,CASSREREGQETQYF,TGTGCCAGCAGCCGGGAGCGGGAGGGGCAAGAGACCCAGTACTTC
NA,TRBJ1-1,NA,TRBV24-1,CATSDSTQGRDTEAFF,TGTGCCACCAGTGATTCGACGCAGGGGAGGGATACTGAAGCTTTCTTT
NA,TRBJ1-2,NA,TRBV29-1,CSVTGYGYTF,TGCAGCGTTACGGGCTATGGCTACACCTTC
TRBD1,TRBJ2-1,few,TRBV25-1,CASSETLGQGRKNEQFF,TGTGCCAGCAGTGAAACCCTGGGACAGGGCCGTAAAAATGAGCAGTTCTTC
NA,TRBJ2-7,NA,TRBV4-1,CASSQVTAGASEQYF,TGCGCCAGCAGCCAAGTTACGGCAGGGGCTTCCGAGCAGTACTTC
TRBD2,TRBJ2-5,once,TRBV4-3,CASSRSLAGQETQYF,TGCGCCAGCAGCCGTTCACTAGCGGGCCAAGAGACCCAGTACTTC
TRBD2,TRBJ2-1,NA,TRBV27,CASKSGGGGVAYNEQFF,TGTGCCAGCAAAAGCGGTGGGGGGGGAGTCGCCTACAATGAGCAGTTCTTC
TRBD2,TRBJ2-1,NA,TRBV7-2,CASSLDPGLGPHEQFF,TGTGCCAGCAGCTTAGACCCGGGACTAGGGCCCCATGAGCAGTTCTTC
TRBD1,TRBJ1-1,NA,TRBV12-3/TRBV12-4,CASNRQGDYEAFF,TGTGCCAGCAACAGACAGGGGGATTATGAAGCTTTCTTT
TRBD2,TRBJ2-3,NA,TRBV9,CASQTSGRAADTQYF,TGTGCCAGTCAGACCAGCGGGAGGGCAGCAGATACGCAGTATTTT
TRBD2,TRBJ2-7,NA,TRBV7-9,CASGTSGTYEQYF,TGTGCCAGCGGGACTAGCGGGACCTACGAGCAGTACTTC
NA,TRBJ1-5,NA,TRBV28,CASSLYGAGQPQHF,TGTGCCAGCAGTTTATATGGGGCAGGTCAGCCCCAGCATTTT
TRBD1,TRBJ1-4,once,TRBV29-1,CSVGGTGVGEKLFF,TGCAGCGTTGGAGGGACAGGGGTCGGTGAAAAACTGTTTTTT